The 3 T cell receptor beta chains in this list originate from one sample, sequenced in a study of molecular identifiers for immune sequencing clone quantification. One entry per CDR3 protein, called by TCRdb with MiXCR from the PCR reads. This repertoire shows 80,000 to 130,000 distinct CDR3 sequences, 36% found once; its top ten account for about 4.2%. Source material: naive CD8+ T cells from blood, with Jurkat cell RNA spiked in. Regarding subset: FACS-sorted CD8+CD4-CCR7+CD45RA+ naive T cells. Every receptor here comes from a human donor in good health. Some libraries in this study had Jurkat cell RNA spiked in.

A single count supports this clonotype. This chain uses TRBV6-4 with TRBJ2-3; TRBD2 aligns across 13 bases. The CDR3 covers 13 residues. The J segment lost 8 bases and the V segment lost 7 bases, leaving 3 bases of the junction unmatched. From germline, CDR1 is MRHNA and CDR2 SNTAGT. The CDR3 loop is CASTRLAGGTQYF. The CDR3 DNA sequence: TGTGCCAGCACCCGACTAGCGGGAGGTACGCAGTATTTT.

This clonotype was picked up many times. DNA for the CDR3: TGTGCCAGCAGCCGGCTGGTACGCGGCAATCAGCCCCAGCATTTT. It is translated as CASSRLVRGNQPQHF. The chain links TRBV7-8 to TRBJ1-5; D unclear. The germline V and J ends were trimmed by 5 bases and 2 bases, with 13 bases remaining between them. CDR3 length: 15 amino acids. CDR1 is SGHVS and CDR2 is FQNEAQ in the germline V gene.

This clonotype has only a few counts. The chain has TRBV28 and TRBJ2-6; 9 nucleotides match TRBD2. Losses at the gene ends were 9 bases for V and 0 bases for J; bases not matched to a gene: 6. The germline gives CDR1 MDHEN, CDR2 SYDVKM. The CDR3 loop spans 16 amino acids. The CDR3 region is CASLAGFYSGANVLTF. Here the CDR3 DNA reads TGTGCCAGTCTAGCGGGATTCTACTCTGGGGCCAACGTCCTGACTTTC.